What follows is one T cell receptor beta chain and its context. Only in-frame clones appear in the TCRdb table, and some are missing; sequencing was by immunoSEQ multiplex PCR. The table shows more than 70,000 clones, with approximately 86% occurring only once. The sample originates from a study of blood T cell repertoires in COVID-19. Study as a whole: Collection of acute and convalescent COVID-19 samples took place in the United States, Italy and Spain. PBMCs, B-cell-depleted T cells, or T cells were the source of the cDNA or gDNA that made up the material.

The V gene's germline CDR1 is SGHAT and CDR2 FQNNGV. Trimming removed 7 bases from V and 9 bases from J; junction bases left unmatched: 14. CDR3 size: 15 residues. The receptor was derived from a man between 60 and 75 years old with acute or convalescent COVID-19. The genes are TRBV11-2 and TRBJ2-1; TRBD2 agrees at 8 bases. Specimen: peripheral blood. In nucleotides, the CDR3 is TGTGCCAGCACCCCTCGGGGTAGCGGGACCCTTGAGCAGTTCTTC. Its translation is CASTPRGSGTLEQFF.